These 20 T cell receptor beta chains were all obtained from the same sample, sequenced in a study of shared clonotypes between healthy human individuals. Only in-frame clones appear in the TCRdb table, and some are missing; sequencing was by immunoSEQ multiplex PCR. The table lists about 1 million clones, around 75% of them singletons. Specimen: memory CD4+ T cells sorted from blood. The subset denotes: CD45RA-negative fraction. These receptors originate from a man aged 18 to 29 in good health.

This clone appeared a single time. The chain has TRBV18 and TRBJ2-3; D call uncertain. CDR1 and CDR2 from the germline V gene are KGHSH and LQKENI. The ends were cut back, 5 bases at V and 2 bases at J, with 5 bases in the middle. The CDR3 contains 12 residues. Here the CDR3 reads CASSTYTDTQYF. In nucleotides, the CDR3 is TGTGCCAGCTCAACCTACACAGATACGCAGTATTTT.

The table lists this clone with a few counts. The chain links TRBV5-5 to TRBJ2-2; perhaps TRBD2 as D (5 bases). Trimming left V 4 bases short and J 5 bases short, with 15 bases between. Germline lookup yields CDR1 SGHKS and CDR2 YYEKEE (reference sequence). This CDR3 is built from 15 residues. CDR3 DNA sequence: TGTGCCAGCAGCCAAGACTTTAAGCGGACCGGGGAGCTGTTTTTT. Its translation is CASSQDFKRTGELFF.

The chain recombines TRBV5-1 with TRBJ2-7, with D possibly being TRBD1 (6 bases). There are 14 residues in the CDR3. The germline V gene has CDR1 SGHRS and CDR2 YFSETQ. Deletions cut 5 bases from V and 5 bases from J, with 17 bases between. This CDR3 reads CASSRGRGQDEQYF. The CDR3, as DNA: TGCGCCAGCAGTAGGGGCAGGGGCCAAGACGAGCAGTACTTC.

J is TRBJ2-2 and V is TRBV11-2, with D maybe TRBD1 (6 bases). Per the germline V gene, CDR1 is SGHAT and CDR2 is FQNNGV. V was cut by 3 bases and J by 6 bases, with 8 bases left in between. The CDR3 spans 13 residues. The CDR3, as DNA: TGTGCCAGCAGCTTCAACAGGGCCGGGGAGCTGTTTTTT. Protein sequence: CASSFNRAGELFF.

The CDR3 DNA follows: TGTGCCAGCACCATTACAGGGTACACTGAAGCTTTCTTT. The encoded protein is CASTITGYTEAFF. V usage is TRBV11-2 and J usage is TRBJ1-1; the D gene is possibly TRBD1 (6 bases). The CDR3 contains 13 residues. Trimming took off 7 bases at V and 3 bases at J, with 12 bases between the two ends. Germline V gene lookup returns CDR1 SGHAT and CDR2 FQNNGV.

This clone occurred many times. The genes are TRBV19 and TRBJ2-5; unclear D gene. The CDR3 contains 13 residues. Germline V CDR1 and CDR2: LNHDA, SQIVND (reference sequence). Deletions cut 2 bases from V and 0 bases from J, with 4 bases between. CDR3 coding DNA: TGTGCCAGTAGTATACAGTACCAAGAGACCCAGTACTTC. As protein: CASSIQYQETQYF.

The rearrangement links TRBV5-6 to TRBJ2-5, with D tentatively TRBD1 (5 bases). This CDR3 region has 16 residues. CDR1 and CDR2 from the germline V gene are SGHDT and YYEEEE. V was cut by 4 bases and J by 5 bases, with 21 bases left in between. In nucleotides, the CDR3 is TGTGCCAGCAGCCTGGGCAACCGACAGAGGACGGAGACCCAGTACTTC. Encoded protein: CASSLGNRQRTETQYF. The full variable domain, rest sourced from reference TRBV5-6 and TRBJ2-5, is DAGVTQSPTHLIKTRGQQVTLRCSPKSGHDTVSWYQQALGQGPQFIFQYYEEEERQRGNFPDRFSGHQFPNYSSELNVNALLLGDSALYLCASSLGNRQRTETQYFGPGTRLLVL.

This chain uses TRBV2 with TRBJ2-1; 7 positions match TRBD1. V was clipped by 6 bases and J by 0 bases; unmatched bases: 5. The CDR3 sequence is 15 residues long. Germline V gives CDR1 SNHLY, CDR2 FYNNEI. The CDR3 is CASSLGQTSYNEQFF. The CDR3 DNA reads TGTGCCAGCAGCCTGGGACAGACCTCCTACAATGAGCAGTTCTTC.

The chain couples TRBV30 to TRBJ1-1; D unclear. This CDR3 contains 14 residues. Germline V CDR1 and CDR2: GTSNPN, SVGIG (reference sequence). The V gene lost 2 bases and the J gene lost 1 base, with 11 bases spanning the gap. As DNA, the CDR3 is TGTGCCTGGAGTCCCTCGTCAGGGAACACTGAAGCTTTCTTT. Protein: CAWSPSSGNTEAFF.

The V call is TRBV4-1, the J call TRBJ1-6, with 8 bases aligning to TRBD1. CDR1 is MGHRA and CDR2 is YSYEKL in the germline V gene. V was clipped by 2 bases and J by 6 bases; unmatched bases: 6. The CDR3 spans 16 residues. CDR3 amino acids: CASSQYPTGANSPLHF. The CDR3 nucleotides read TGCGCCAGCAGCCAATATCCGACAGGGGCTAATTCACCCCTCCACTTT.

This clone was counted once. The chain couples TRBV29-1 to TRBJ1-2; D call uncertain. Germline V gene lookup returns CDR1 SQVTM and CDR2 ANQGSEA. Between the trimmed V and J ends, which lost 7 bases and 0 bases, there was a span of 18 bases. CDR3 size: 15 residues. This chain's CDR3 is CSGSPVPISNYGYTF. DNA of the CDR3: TGCAGCGGATCCCCAGTCCCGATCTCTAACTATGGCTACACCTTC.

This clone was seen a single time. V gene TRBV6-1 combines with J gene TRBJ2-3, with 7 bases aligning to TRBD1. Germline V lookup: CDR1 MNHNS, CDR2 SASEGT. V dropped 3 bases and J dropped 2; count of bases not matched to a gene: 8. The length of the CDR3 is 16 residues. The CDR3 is CASSEQTGIPTDTQYF. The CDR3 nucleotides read TGTGCCAGCAGTGAGCAGACAGGGATCCCCACAGATACGCAGTATTTT.

This CDR3 is CASSVLAGATDTQYF. DNA for the CDR3: TGTGCCAGCAGTGTCCTAGCGGGGGCCACAGATACGCAGTATTTT. The V and J genes are TRBV2 and TRBJ2-3; 10 nucleotides align to TRBD2. There are 15 residues in the CDR3. The V gene's germline CDR1 is SNHLY and CDR2 FYNNEI. J lost 2 bases, V lost 4 bases, and 3 bases had no gene match.

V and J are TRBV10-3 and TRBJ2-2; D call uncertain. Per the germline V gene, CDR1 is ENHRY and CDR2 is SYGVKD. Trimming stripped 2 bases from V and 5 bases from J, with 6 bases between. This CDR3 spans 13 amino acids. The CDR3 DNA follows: TGTGCCATCAGTGAGGGGCAAACCGGGGAGCTGTTTTTT. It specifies CAISEGQTGELFF.

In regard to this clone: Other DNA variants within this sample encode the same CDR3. The CDR3 loop is CASSPFTDTQYF. The DNA for the CDR3 is TGTGCCAGCTCACCATTCACAGATACGCAGTATTTT. The chain recombines TRBV18 with TRBJ2-3; D remains unclear. V was shortened by 2 bases and J by 2 bases, with 2 bases between the two germline ends. Looked up from germline, CDR1 is KGHSH and CDR2 is LQKENI. The CDR3 consists of 12 residues.

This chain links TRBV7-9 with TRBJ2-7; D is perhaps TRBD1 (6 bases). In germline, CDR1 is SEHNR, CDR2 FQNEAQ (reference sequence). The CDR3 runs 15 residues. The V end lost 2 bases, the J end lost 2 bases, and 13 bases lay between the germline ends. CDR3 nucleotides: TGTGCCAGCAGCTTACTTGGGACAAGAGCCTACGAGCAGTACTTC. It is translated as CASSLLGTRAYEQYF.

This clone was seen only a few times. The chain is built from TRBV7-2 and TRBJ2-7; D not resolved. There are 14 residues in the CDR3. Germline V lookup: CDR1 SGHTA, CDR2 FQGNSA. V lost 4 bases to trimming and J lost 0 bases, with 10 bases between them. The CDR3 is CASSSSYYSYEQYF. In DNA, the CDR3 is TGTGCCAGCAGCTCCTCATACTACTCCTACGAGCAGTACTTC.

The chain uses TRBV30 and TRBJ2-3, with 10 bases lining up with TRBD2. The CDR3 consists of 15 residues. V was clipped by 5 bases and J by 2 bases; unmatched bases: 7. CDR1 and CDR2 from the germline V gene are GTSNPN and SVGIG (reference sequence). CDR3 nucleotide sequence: TGTGCCTGGGTACGGACTAGCGGTCCCACAGATACGCAGTATTTT. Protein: CAWVRTSGPTDTQYF.

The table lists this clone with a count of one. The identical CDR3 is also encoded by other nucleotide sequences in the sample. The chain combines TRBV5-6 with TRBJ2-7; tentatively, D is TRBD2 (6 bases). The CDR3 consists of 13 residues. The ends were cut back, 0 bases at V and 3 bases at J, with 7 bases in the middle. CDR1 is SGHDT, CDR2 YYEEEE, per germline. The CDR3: CASSLAGVYEQYF. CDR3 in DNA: TGTGCCAGCAGCTTGGCGGGAGTCTACGAGCAGTACTTC.

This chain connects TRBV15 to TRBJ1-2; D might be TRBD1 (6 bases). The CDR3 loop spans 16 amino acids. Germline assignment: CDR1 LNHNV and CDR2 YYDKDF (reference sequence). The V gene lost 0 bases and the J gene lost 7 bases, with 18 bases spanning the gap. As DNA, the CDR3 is TGTGCCACCAGCAGAGACAGGGGCCCATCGTCGGGTGGCTACACCTTC. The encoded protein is CATSRDRGPSSGGYTF.